The subject of this entry is one TCR beta chain. These data come from a study of OX40 agonist ivuxolimab in advanced cancers. Study-level information: Therapy given before enrollment (anti-PD-1, anti-PD-L1 or anti-CTLA-4) was allowed, and over 35% had some. Partial responses were achieved by three patients: one hepatocellular carcinoma, two cutaneous melanoma.

Drawing of blood for sampling happened at baseline, at cycle 4 day 1, and at cycle 7 day 1. Repertoires were generated with immunoSEQ multiplex PCR, while TCRdb's copy carries only in-frame clones and drops some. The sample includes 67,000 or so clones, about nine tenths of them seen just once. Germline CDR1 GTSNPN, CDR2 SVGIG (reference sequence). Trimming removed 2 bases at V and 3 bases at J, with 13 bases between. CDR3 length: 14 amino acids. Specimen: CD4+ or CD8+ T cells sorted from blood, collected in a trial of the OX40 agonist ivuxolimab. This sequence originates from an adult with an advanced solid tumor such as melanoma, head and neck, liver or kidney cancer. This sequence joins TRBV30 and TRBJ1-1; perhaps TRBD1 as D (6 bases). CDR3 sequence reads: CAWSLEGGYTEAFF. CDR3 in DNA: TGTGCCTGGAGTCTGGAGGGGGGGTACACTGAAGCTTTCTTT.